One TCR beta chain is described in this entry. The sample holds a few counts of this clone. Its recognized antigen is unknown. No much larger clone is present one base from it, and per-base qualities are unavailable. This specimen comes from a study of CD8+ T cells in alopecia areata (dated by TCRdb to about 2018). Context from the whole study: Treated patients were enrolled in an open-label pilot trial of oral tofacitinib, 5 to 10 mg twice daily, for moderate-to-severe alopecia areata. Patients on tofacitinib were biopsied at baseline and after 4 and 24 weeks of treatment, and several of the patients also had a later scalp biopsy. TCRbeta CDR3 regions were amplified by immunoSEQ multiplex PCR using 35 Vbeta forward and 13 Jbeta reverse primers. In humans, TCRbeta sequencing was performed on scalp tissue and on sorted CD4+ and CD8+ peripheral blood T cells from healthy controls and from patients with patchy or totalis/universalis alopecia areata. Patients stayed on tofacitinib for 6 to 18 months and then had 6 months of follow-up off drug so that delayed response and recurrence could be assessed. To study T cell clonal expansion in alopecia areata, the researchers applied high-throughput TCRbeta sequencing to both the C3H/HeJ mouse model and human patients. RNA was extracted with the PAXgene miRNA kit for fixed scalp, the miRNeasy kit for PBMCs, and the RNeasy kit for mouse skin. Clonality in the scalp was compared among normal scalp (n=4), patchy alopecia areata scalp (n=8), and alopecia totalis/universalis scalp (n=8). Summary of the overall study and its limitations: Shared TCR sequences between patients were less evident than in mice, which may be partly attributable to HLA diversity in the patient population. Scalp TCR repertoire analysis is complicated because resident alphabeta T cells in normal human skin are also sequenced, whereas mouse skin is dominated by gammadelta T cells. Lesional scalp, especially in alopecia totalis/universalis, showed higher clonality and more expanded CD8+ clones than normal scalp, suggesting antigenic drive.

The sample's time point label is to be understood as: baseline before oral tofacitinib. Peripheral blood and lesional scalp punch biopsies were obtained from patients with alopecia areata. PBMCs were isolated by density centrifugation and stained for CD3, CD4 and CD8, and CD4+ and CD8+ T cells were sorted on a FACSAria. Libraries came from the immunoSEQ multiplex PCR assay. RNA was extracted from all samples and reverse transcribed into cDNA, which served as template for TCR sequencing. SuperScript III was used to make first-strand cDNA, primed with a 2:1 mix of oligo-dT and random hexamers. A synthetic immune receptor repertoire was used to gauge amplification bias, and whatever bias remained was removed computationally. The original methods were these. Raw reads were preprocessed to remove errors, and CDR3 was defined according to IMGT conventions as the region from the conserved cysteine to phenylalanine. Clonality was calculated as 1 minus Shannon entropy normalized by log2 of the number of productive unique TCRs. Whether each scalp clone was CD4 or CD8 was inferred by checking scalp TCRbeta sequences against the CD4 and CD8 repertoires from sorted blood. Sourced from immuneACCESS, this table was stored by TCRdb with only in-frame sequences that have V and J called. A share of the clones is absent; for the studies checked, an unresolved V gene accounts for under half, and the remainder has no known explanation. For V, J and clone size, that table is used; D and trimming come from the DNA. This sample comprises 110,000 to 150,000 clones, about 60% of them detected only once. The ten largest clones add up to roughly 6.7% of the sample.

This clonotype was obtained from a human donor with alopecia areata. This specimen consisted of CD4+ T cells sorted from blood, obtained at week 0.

Here the CDR3 is given as CASSSRTGTGELFF. The DNA sequence follows: TGTGCCAGCAGCTCTCGGACAGGGACCGGGGAGCTGTTTTTT. The chain links TRBV6-5 with TRBJ2-2, with TRBD1 matching 8 junction bases. Taken from the germline V gene, the CDR1 and CDR2 loops are MNHEY and SVGAGI. CDR3 length: 14 amino acids, cysteine to phenylalanine. The read is trimmed to its CDR3 DNA, 42 bases read in frame from base 1. V is cut back by 6 bases and J by 5 bases, with 5 bases in the junction unmatched.